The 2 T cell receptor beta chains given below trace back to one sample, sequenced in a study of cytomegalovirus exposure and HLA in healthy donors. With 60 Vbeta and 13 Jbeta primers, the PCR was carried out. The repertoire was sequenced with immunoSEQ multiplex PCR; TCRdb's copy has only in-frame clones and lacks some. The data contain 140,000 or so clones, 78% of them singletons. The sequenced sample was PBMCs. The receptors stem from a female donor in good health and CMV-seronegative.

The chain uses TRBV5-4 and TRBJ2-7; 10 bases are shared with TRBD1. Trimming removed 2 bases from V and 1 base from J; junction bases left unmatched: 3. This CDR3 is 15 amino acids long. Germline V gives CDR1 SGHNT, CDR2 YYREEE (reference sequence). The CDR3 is CASSFRTGGSYEQYF. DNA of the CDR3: TGTGCCAGCAGCTTCAGGACAGGGGGGTCCTACGAGCAGTACTTC.

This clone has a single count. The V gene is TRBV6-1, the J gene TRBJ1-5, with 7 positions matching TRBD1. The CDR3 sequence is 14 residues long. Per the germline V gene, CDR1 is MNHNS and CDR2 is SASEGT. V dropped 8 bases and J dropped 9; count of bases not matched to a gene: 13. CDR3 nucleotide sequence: TGTGCCAGCTTTGACAGGGTACTTTCTTGGCCCCAGCATTTT. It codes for CASFDRVLSWPQHF.